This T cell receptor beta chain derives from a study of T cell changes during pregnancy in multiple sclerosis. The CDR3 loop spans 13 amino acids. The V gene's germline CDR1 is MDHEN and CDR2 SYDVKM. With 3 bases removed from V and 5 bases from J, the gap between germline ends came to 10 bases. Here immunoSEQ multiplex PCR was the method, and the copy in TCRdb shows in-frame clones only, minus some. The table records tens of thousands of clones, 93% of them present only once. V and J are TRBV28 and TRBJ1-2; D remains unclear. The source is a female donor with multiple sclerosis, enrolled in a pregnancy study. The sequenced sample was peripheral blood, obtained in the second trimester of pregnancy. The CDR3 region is CASSLGGNYGYTF. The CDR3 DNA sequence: TGTGCCAGCAGTTTGGGAGGGAATTATGGCTACACCTTC.